Shown below are 7 T cell receptor beta chains from a single sample sequenced in a study. TCRdb re-called the RT-PCR reads through MiXCR, storing one row per CDR3 protein. The repertoire holds hundreds of thousands of distinct CDR3 sequences, with about 14% as singletons. The sequencing input was memory CD4+ T cells from blood. These receptors originate from a female donor in good health, serving as a healthy control.

The chain employs TRBV25-1 and TRBJ1-1; a weak D match, TRBD1 (6 bases). The V gene lost 4 bases and the J gene lost 6 bases, with 12 bases spanning the gap. The CDR3 contains 13 residues. Germline V gives CDR1 MGHDK, CDR2 SYGVNS. This chain's CDR3 is CASSGVTGSEAFF. The CDR3 coding sequence is TGTGCCAGCAGTGGCGTGACAGGATCTGAAGCTTTCTTT.

The gene calls are TRBV12-3 or TRBV12-4 and TRBJ2-1; TRBD2 matches at 13 bases. The CDR3 covers 13 residues. The V gene end was trimmed by 6 bases and the J gene end by 9 bases; junction bases not matched to a gene: 2. CDR3 protein: CASRLAGGAEQFF. CDR3 nucleotide sequence: TGTGCCAGCAGACTAGCGGGGGGGGCTGAGCAGTTCTTC.

This clonotype was detected only a few times. V and J are TRBV5-8 and TRBJ2-7, with D possibly matching TRBD2 (5 bases). Germline CDR1 reads SGHTS; CDR2 reads YDEGEE. V shed 3 bases and J shed 1 base, with 14 bases lying between them. The CDR3 is 15 residues long. CDR3: CASSYALGGSYEQYF. The DNA of the CDR3 is TGTGCCAGCAGCTACGCACTAGGTGGGTCCTACGAGCAGTACTTC.

In its sample, this clonotype was seen a few times. V is TRBV18 and J is TRBJ2-1, with 7 bases that match TRBD1. CDR1 and CDR2 (germline): KGHSH, LQKENI. The V segment lost 0 bases and the J segment 6 bases; nucleotides outside the gene matches: 5. The length of the CDR3 is 15 residues. The CDR3 loop reads CASSPPTTGSNEQFF. DNA of the CDR3: TGTGCCAGCTCACCACCGACGACAGGGTCCAATGAGCAGTTCTTC.

There are a few counts of this clonotype. V usage is TRBV3-1 and J usage is TRBJ2-2; D perhaps matches TRBD1 (6 bases). The V gene's germline CDR1 is LGHDT and CDR2 YNNKEL (reference sequence). This CDR3 has 15 amino acids. With 0 bases removed from V and 5 bases from J, the gap between germline ends came to 10 bases. The CDR3 spells CASSQDAGATGELFF. CDR3 nucleotides: TGTGCCAGCAGCCAAGATGCAGGGGCGACCGGGGAGCTGTTTTTT.

This clonotype was detected a few times. The chain is built from TRBV5-5 and TRBJ1-4, with 9 nucleotides matching TRBD1. V gave up 4 bases and J gave up 5 bases; unmatched junction bases: 3. CDR3 length: 14 amino acids. The germline V gene has CDR1 SGHKS and CDR2 YYEKEE (reference sequence). The CDR3 reads CASSGGQGNEKLFF. The CDR3, as DNA: TGTGCCAGCAGCGGAGGACAGGGGAATGAAAAACTGTTTTTT.

Of note for this clonotype: A much larger clonotype is one base distant, so this may be a read error. J is TRBJ1-3 and V is TRBV20-1; D gene ambiguous. Germline V lookup: CDR1 DFQATT, CDR2 SNEGSKA (reference sequence). The CDR3 is 13 residues long. Trimming shortened V by 5 bases and J by 9 bases, and 17 bases separated the two germline ends. The CDR3: CSARPTGMGTIYF. CDR3 bases: TGCAGTGCTCGCCCTACGGGGATGGGCACCATATATTTT.